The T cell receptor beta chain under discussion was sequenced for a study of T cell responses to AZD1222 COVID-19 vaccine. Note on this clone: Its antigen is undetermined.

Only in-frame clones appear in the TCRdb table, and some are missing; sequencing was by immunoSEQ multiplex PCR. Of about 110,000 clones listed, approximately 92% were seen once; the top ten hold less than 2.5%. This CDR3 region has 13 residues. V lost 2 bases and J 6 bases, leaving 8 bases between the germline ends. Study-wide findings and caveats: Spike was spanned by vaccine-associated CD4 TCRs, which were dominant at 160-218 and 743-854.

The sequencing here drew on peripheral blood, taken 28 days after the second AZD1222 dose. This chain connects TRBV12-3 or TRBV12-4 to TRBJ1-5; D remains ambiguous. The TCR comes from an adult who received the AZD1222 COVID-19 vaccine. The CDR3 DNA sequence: TGTGCCAGCAGTTTATTAACGGGTCAGCCCCAGCATTTT. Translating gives CASSLLTGQPQHF.